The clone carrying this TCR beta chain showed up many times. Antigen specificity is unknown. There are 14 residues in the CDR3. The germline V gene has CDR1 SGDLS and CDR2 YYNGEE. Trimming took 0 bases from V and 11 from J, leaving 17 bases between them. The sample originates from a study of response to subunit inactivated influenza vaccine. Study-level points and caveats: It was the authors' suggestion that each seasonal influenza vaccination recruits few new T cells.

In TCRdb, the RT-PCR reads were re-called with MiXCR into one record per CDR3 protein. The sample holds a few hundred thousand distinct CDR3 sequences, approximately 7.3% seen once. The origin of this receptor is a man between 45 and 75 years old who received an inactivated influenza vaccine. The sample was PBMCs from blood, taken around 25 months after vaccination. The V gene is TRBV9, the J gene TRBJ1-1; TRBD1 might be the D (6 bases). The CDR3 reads CASSVGSVSGVAFF. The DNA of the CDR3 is TGTGCCAGCAGCGTAGGCAGTGTCTCAGGGGTGGCTTTCTTT.